This T cell receptor beta chain came from a study of regulatory T cells in long-lasting Graves disease. Documented time point: newly diagnosed GD, antithyroid drugs for less than 3 months. From PBMCs, RNA was extracted and then used to make the TCR library. The length of the CDR3 is 18 residues. J gave up 1 base and V 3 bases, and 14 bases lay outside the gene matches. CDR1 and CDR2 (germline): MGHDK, SYGVNS. Arm-PCR of CDR3 regions and iRepertoire HTBI primers were used to build TCR beta libraries. TCRdb re-called the multiplex PCR reads with MiXCR, one entry per CDR3 protein. The sample holds 450,000 to 600,000 distinct CDR3 sequences, about 13% seen once. These same data were also listed under a study on T cells in Graves' hyperthyroidism and ophthalmopathy.

The chain is built from TRBV25-1 and TRBJ1-1, with TRBD1 identical over 7 bases. The sequenced sample was peripheral blood mononuclear cells (PBMCs), obtained at new diagnosis, from a patient treated with antithyroid drugs. This clonotype was sampled from a man aged 30 to 39 with Graves disease. CDR3 amino acids: CASSDAGSRGQRNTEAFF. CDR3 bases: TGTGCCAGCAGTGACGCAGGTTCTCGGGGACAGAGGAACACTGAAGCTTTCTTT.